This T cell receptor (beta chain) was recovered during a study of OX40 agonist ivuxolimab in advanced cancers. About the study: Partial responses, seen in three patients, involved one hepatocellular carcinoma and two cutaneous melanomas. Study outcomes and limitations: There were also nonresponders showing low normalized T-cell clonal expansion.

On this clone: Its antigen is currently unknown.

The CDR3 has 14 residues. V lost 7 bases, J lost 11 bases, and 18 bases lay in between. Germline CDR1 is SNHLY and CDR2 is FYNNEI. The assay was immunoSEQ multiplex PCR, and TCRdb's table has in-frame clones only and misses some. The sample carries 70,000 to 75,000 clones, approximately 86% recorded once. This TCR was sampled from an adult with an advanced solid tumor such as melanoma, head and neck, liver or kidney cancer. Sequences were derived from CD4+ or CD8+ T cells sorted from blood, sampled in a trial of the OX40 agonist ivuxolimab. The V gene is TRBV2, the J gene TRBJ1-6; D call uncertain. In DNA, the CDR3 is TGTGCCAGCAAAGGAACAGTGAGCGCTCCACCCCTCCACTTT. This gives the protein CASKGTVSAPPLHF.